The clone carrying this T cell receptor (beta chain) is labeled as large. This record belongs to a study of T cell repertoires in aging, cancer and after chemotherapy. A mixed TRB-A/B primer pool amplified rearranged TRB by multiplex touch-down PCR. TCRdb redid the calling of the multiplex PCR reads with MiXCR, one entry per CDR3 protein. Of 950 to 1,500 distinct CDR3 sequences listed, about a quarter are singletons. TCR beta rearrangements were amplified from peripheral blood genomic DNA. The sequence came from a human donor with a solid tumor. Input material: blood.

CDR3 sequence: CASSGRDRSFEQYF. The CDR3 nucleotides are TGTGCCAGCAGCGGGCGGGACAGGTCGTTCGAGCAGTACTTC. The chain links TRBV7-9 to TRBJ2-7; 8 bases align to TRBD1. Germline V gives CDR1 SEHNR, CDR2 FQNEAQ (reference sequence). The ends lost 5 bases at V and 6 bases at J; junction bases unmatched: 9. This CDR3 has 14 residues.